Listed below are T cell receptor beta chains from one sample, sequenced in a study of blood T cell repertoires in COVID-19. The assay was immunoSEQ multiplex PCR, and TCRdb's table has in-frame clones only and misses some. The data hold some 180,000 clones, with about four fifths observed a single time. The specimen sequenced was peripheral blood. These receptors came from a woman in her 70s who had recovered from COVID-19. Both conserved end residues are part of each CDR3. D genes are given only for firm matches. The size of a clone is reported for some rows only, either as once, few or many, or as a class for expanded clones.

clone size: -; V gene: TRBV4-2; J gene: TRBJ1-5; D gene: TRBD1; CDR3 DNA: TGTGCCAGCAGCCAGGACAGGCGCTCCCATCAGCCCCAGCATTTT; CDR3 protein: CASSQDRRSHQPQHF
clone size: -; V gene: TRBV2; J gene: TRBJ2-3; D gene: TRBD2; CDR3 DNA: TGTGCCAGCAGTGCGGGACTAGCAGCCAGCACAGATACGCAGTATTTT; CDR3 protein: CASSAGLAASTDTQYF
clone size: -; V gene: TRBV7-3; J gene: TRBJ2-7; D gene: -; CDR3 DNA: TGTGCCAGCAGCTTAAGGGCAGCCGGCGAGCAGTACTTC; CDR3 protein: CASSLRAAGEQYF
clone size: -; V gene: TRBV27; J gene: TRBJ2-1; D gene: -; CDR3 DNA: TGTGCCAGCAGTTTTTGGGGTGCTAGGAGGAATGAGCAGTTCTTC; CDR3 protein: CASSFWGARRNEQFF
clone size: once; V gene: TRBV19; J gene: TRBJ1-1; D gene: -; CDR3 DNA: TGTGCCAGTACCATCCAACCCAGGGGACACTACACCACTGAAGCTTTCTTT; CDR3 protein: CASTIQPRGHYTTEAFF
clone size: -; V gene: TRBV18; J gene: TRBJ1-5; D gene: TRBD1; CDR3 DNA: TGTGCCAGCTCCGGGACAGGGGCGGTCGGAAGCAATCAGCCCCAGCATTTT; CDR3 protein: CASSGTGAVGSNQPQHF
clone size: -; V gene: TRBV28; J gene: TRBJ2-7; D gene: TRBD1; CDR3 DNA: TGTGCCAGCAGGTCCACCGGGACAGGGGGCTACGAGCAGTACTTC; CDR3 protein: CASRSTGTGGYEQYF
clone size: -; V gene: TRBV7-2; J gene: TRBJ1-2; D gene: -; CDR3 DNA: TGTGCCAGCAGCTCCCCACCGGGATATGGCTACACCTTC; CDR3 protein: CASSSPPGYGYTF
clone size: once; V gene: TRBV18; J gene: TRBJ2-3; D gene: TRBD2; CDR3 DNA: TGTGCCAGCTCCCCCGGTTGGGGGGGGAGCATAGATACGCAGTATTTT; CDR3 protein: CASSPGWGGSIDTQYF
clone size: -; V gene: TRBV7-9; J gene: TRBJ2-7; D gene: TRBD2; CDR3 DNA: TGTGCCAGCAGCCCACAGGGGACTAGCGGAGCCCCCTACGAGCAGTACTTC; CDR3 protein: CASSPQGTSGAPYEQYF
clone size: once; V gene: TRBV19; J gene: TRBJ2-3; D gene: TRBD2; CDR3 DNA: TGTGCCAGTAGTATAGCGCTGGCGGGGGGTGGAGATACGCAGTATTTT; CDR3 protein: CASSIALAGGGDTQYF
clone size: few; V gene: TRBV6-5; J gene: TRBJ1-2; D gene: -; CDR3 DNA: TGTGCCAGCAGGGAGGGATACGACACTAACTATGGCTACACCTTC; CDR3 protein: CASREGYDTNYGYTF
clone size: -; V gene: TRBV6-5; J gene: TRBJ1-2; D gene: TRBD1; CDR3 DNA: TGTGCCAGCAGCCGAGGGACAGGGGGCGACACCTTC; CDR3 protein: CASSRGTGGDTF
clone size: -; V gene: TRBV2; J gene: TRBJ1-5; D gene: TRBD1; CDR3 DNA: TGTGCCAGCACCCAGGAACGACAGGGCCAGCCCCAGCATTTT; CDR3 protein: CASTQERQGQPQHF
clone size: -; V gene: TRBV30; J gene: TRBJ1-3; D gene: TRBD1; CDR3 DNA: TGTGCCTCCCACGCCCCGGACAGGCTTGGAAACACCATATATTTT; CDR3 protein: CASHAPDRLGNTIYF
clone size: -; V gene: TRBV29-1; J gene: TRBJ1-1; D gene: -; CDR3 DNA: TGCAGCGTGGGGGGGATCAACACTGAAGCTTTCTTT; CDR3 protein: CSVGGINTEAFF
clone size: -; V gene: TRBV5-4; J gene: TRBJ2-5; D gene: -; CDR3 DNA: TGTGCCAGCAGCTTCGGCGGAGGCGAGACCCAGTACTTC; CDR3 protein: CASSFGGGETQYF
clone size: -; V gene: TRBV5-6; J gene: TRBJ2-5; D gene: TRBD2; CDR3 DNA: TGTGCCAGCAGCACCCCGGGGCTAGCGGGGGGGGAGACCCAGTACTTC; CDR3 protein: CASSTPGLAGGETQYF
clone size: -; V gene: TRBV30; J gene: TRBJ1-2; D gene: -; CDR3 DNA: TGTGCCTGGAGTAGGACAGCGTCAAACTATGGCTACACCTTC; CDR3 protein: CAWSRTASNYGYTF
clone size: -; V gene: TRBV5-1; J gene: TRBJ2-5; D gene: -; CDR3 DNA: TGCGCCAGCAGCTTGGTGGCGGGGGAGACCCAGTACTTC; CDR3 protein: CASSLVAGETQYF
clone size: -; V gene: TRBV11-1; J gene: TRBJ1-1; D gene: -; CDR3 DNA: TGTGCCAGCAGCTTGGTGGTCAGGGGTGAAGCTTTCTTT; CDR3 protein: CASSLVVRGEAFF
clone size: -; V gene: TRBV7-6; J gene: TRBJ2-7; D gene: TRBD2; CDR3 DNA: TGTGCCAGCAGCTTAGCGGTCGCCAGCGGGAGTGGCTACGAGCAGTACTTC; CDR3 protein: CASSLAVASGSGYEQYF
clone size: -; V gene: TRBV27; J gene: TRBJ2-2; D gene: TRBD1; CDR3 DNA: TGTGCCAGCACCCGATCGACAGGGACGAACACCGGGGAGCTGTTTTTT; CDR3 protein: CASTRSTGTNTGELFF
clone size: -; V gene: TRBV7-3; J gene: TRBJ2-1; D gene: TRBD2; CDR3 DNA: TGTGCCAGCAGCCCCCGGCTAGCGGGGGACAATGAGCAGTTCTTC; CDR3 protein: CASSPRLAGDNEQFF
clone size: -; V gene: TRBV5-1; J gene: TRBJ2-5; D gene: TRBD2; CDR3 DNA: TGCGCCAGCAGGGCGGGAGGGCCCGAGACCCAGTACTTC; CDR3 protein: CASRAGGPETQYF
clone size: -; V gene: TRBV5-1; J gene: TRBJ2-7; D gene: TRBD1; CDR3 DNA: TGCGCCAGCAGCGTCGACCGGGACAGGGCTCGCTACGAGCAGTACTTC; CDR3 protein: CASSVDRDRARYEQYF
clone size: -; V gene: TRBV3-1/TRBV3-2; J gene: TRBJ1-2; D gene: -; CDR3 DNA: TGTGCCAGCAGCCCAGGTCCCACTGGCGGCTACACCTTC; CDR3 protein: CASSPGPTGGYTF
clone size: once; V gene: TRBV10-3; J gene: TRBJ2-7; D gene: TRBD1; CDR3 DNA: TGTGCCATCAGTGAGACTGGGACAGGCTACGAGCAGTACTTC; CDR3 protein: CAISETGTGYEQYF
clone size: -; V gene: TRBV5-4; J gene: TRBJ2-2; D gene: TRBD2; CDR3 DNA: TGTGCCAGCAGCATGGGGCCCCTCGCGGGAGGGCTCACCGGGGAGCTGTTTTTT; CDR3 protein: CASSMGPLAGGLTGELFF
clone size: -; V gene: TRBV25-1; J gene: TRBJ2-1; D gene: TRBD2; CDR3 DNA: TGTGCCAGCAGTGTAGCGGGAGTCCGTAATGAGCAGTTCTTC; CDR3 protein: CASSVAGVRNEQFF
clone size: -; V gene: TRBV19; J gene: TRBJ2-7; D gene: TRBD2; CDR3 DNA: TGTGCCAGTAGTGGAGGGACTAGCGGATACGAGCAGTACTTC; CDR3 protein: CASSGGTSGYEQYF
clone size: -; V gene: TRBV7-9; J gene: TRBJ2-7; D gene: -; CDR3 DNA: TGTGCCAGCAGCTTAGTGTCGGAGAGCGAGCAGTACTTC; CDR3 protein: CASSLVSESEQYF
clone size: -; V gene: TRBV5-1; J gene: TRBJ2-7; D gene: TRBD2; CDR3 DNA: TGCGCCAGCAGCCCGCCGGGACTAGCGGGGGCCTACGAGCAGTACTTC; CDR3 protein: CASSPPGLAGAYEQYF
clone size: -; V gene: TRBV5-6; J gene: TRBJ2-2; D gene: -; CDR3 DNA: TGTGCCAGCAAGTCCGATACCGAGGGGACACTAAACACCGGGGAGCTGTTTTTT; CDR3 protein: CASKSDTEGTLNTGELFF
clone size: -; V gene: TRBV3-1/TRBV3-2; J gene: TRBJ1-2; D gene: TRBD1; CDR3 DNA: TGTGCCAGCAGCGACGACAGGGTAGGGAACTATGGCTACACCTTC; CDR3 protein: CASSDDRVGNYGYTF
clone size: once; V gene: TRBV7-9; J gene: TRBJ2-5; D gene: -; CDR3 DNA: TGTGCCAGCAGCTTGGGACTCTTAGGCGAGACCCAGTACTTC; CDR3 protein: CASSLGLLGETQYF
clone size: -; V gene: TRBV4-2; J gene: TRBJ2-2; D gene: TRBD2; CDR3 DNA: TGTGCCAGCAGCCAAGTGGGGCTAGCGGGAGGGTCCACCGGGGAGCTGTTTTTT; CDR3 protein: CASSQVGLAGGSTGELFF
clone size: -; V gene: TRBV7-3; J gene: TRBJ1-1; D gene: -; CDR3 DNA: TGTGCCAGCAGCCCGGCCCGGGGCACTGAAGCTTTCTTT; CDR3 protein: CASSPARGTEAFF
clone size: -; V gene: TRBV7-9; J gene: TRBJ2-1; D gene: -; CDR3 DNA: TGTGCCAGCAGCTTCAGAGGGGGGGAAGATGAGCAGTTCTTC; CDR3 protein: CASSFRGGEDEQFF
clone size: -; V gene: TRBV29-1; J gene: TRBJ1-1; D gene: -; CDR3 DNA: TGCAGCGTTACTCGCAGTCCGGGCACTGAAGCTTTCTTT; CDR3 protein: CSVTRSPGTEAFF
clone size: once; V gene: TRBV5-4; J gene: TRBJ2-5; D gene: -; CDR3 DNA: TGTGCCAGCAGCCCGGAGCTTAGCCAAGAGACCCAGTACTTC; CDR3 protein: CASSPELSQETQYF
clone size: -; V gene: TRBV7-3; J gene: TRBJ2-5; D gene: TRBD2; CDR3 DNA: TGTGCCAGCAGCCAGGGACTAGCGGGAGTCGGGGAGACCCAGTACTTC; CDR3 protein: CASSQGLAGVGETQYF
clone size: -; V gene: TRBV29-1; J gene: TRBJ2-5; D gene: -; CDR3 DNA: TGCGTGGGGGGGGCGATGGGCGAGACCCAGTACTTC; CDR3 protein: CVGGAMGETQYF
clone size: -; V gene: TRBV18; J gene: TRBJ2-5; D gene: -; CDR3 DNA: TGTGCCAGCTCACCCAACCAAGAGACCCAGTACTTC; CDR3 protein: CASSPNQETQYF
clone size: -; V gene: TRBV6-6; J gene: TRBJ2-7; D gene: -; CDR3 DNA: TGTGCCAGCACCCAGCAGGGTTCTTCCGAGCAGTACTTC; CDR3 protein: CASTQQGSSEQYF
clone size: once; V gene: TRBV10-3; J gene: TRBJ2-6; D gene: TRBD2; CDR3 DNA: TGTGCCGCCGGGGGGGACTCTGGGGCCAACGTCCTGACTTTC; CDR3 protein: CAAGGDSGANVLTF
clone size: -; V gene: TRBV30; J gene: TRBJ1-3; D gene: TRBD1; CDR3 DNA: TGTGCCTGGGACAGGGGCGTCTCCGGAAACACCATATATTTT; CDR3 protein: CAWDRGVSGNTIYF
clone size: -; V gene: TRBV7-8; J gene: TRBJ2-3; D gene: -; CDR3 DNA: TGTGCCAGCAGCCCCCAGGCGGGGATAGATACGCAGTATTTT; CDR3 protein: CASSPQAGIDTQYF
clone size: -; V gene: TRBV2; J gene: TRBJ1-1; D gene: -; CDR3 DNA: TGTGCCAGCCTGGGGCCCTCTGGCCTGATGAACACTGAAGCTTTCTTT; CDR3 protein: CASLGPSGLMNTEAFF
clone size: -; V gene: TRBV19; J gene: TRBJ2-6; D gene: -; CDR3 DNA: TGTGCCAGTAGTATAGGTCCGGGGAGTGGGGCCAACGTCCTGACTTTC; CDR3 protein: CASSIGPGSGANVLTF
clone size: -; V gene: TRBV19; J gene: TRBJ2-5; D gene: TRBD2; CDR3 DNA: TGTGCCAGTAGTCCCGGGACTAGCGGGGTGGGGGAGACCCAGTACTTC; CDR3 protein: CASSPGTSGVGETQYF
clone size: few; V gene: TRBV4-1; J gene: TRBJ1-5; D gene: TRBD1; CDR3 DNA: TGCGCCAGCAGCCAAGATCCGACAGGGTATCAGCCCCAGCATTTT; CDR3 protein: CASSQDPTGYQPQHF
clone size: -; V gene: TRBV7-9; J gene: TRBJ1-1; D gene: -; CDR3 DNA: TGTGCCAGCAGCCTGGCGGGTATCACTGAAGCTTTCTTT; CDR3 protein: CASSLAGITEAFF